This entry lists 30 T cell receptor beta chains sequenced from one sample in a study of blood T cell repertoires in COVID-19. The protocol was immunoSEQ multiplex PCR, while the TCRdb copy is restricted to in-frame clones and leaves out a portion. The profile shows 350,000 to 450,000 clones, nearly 90% of them singletons. Source material: PBMCs or T cells enriched from blood (not recorded which). All receptors derive from a woman aged 18-29 years who had been exposed to COVID-19.

The rearrangement links TRBV12-3 or TRBV12-4 to TRBJ1-5; D gene unclear. The CDR3 runs to 11 residues. Trimming left V 6 bases short and J 4 bases short, with 4 bases between. CDR3: CASSLNQPQHF. The CDR3 DNA sequence: TGTGCCAGCAGCCTAAATCAGCCCCAGCATTTT.

The rearrangement joins TRBV2 to TRBJ1-6; 7 bases are a match to TRBD1. CDR1 and CDR2 from the germline V gene are SNHLY and FYNNEI. The J segment lost 3 bases and the V segment lost 6 bases, leaving 5 bases of the junction unmatched. This CDR3 region has 15 residues. The CDR3: CASREGQNYNSPLHF. The CDR3 region has the DNA TGTGCCAGCAGGGAGGGACAGAACTATAATTCACCCCTCCACTTT.

The chain carries TRBV28 and TRBJ1-4; D is ambiguous. The germline gives CDR1 MDHEN, CDR2 SYDVKM. The V and J ends lost 3 bases and 7 bases respectively, with 6 bases between them. This CDR3 has 12 amino acids. The CDR3: CASSFRGEKLFF. The DNA for the CDR3 is TGTGCCAGCAGTTTTCGGGGTGAAAAACTGTTTTTT.

The V and J genes are TRBV9 and TRBJ2-7; D possibly corresponds to TRBD2 (6 bases). Trimming cost V 3 bases and J 4 bases, with 11 bases left between them. Germline V gene data show CDR1 as SGDLS and CDR2 as YYNGEE. CDR3 length: 13 amino acids. CDR3 residues: CASSERGGYEQYF. CDR3 nucleotides: TGTGCCAGCAGCGAGAGGGGAGGTTACGAGCAGTACTTC.

The sample holds one count of this clone. J is TRBJ2-3 and V is TRBV19, with D perhaps matching TRBD2 (6 bases). V shed 4 bases and J shed 2 bases, with 16 bases lying between them. In germline, CDR1 is LNHDA, CDR2 SQIVND (reference sequence). This CDR3 spans 16 amino acids. The chain's CDR3 is CASSSGTYGITDTQYF. The DNA of the CDR3 is TGTGCCAGTAGTAGCGGGACTTATGGGATCACAGATACGCAGTATTTT.

The genes are TRBV5-1 and TRBJ1-2; 10 bases agree with TRBD1. This CDR3 contains 15 residues. Looked up from germline, CDR1 is SGHRS and CDR2 is YFSETQ. Trimming removed 2 bases from V and 8 bases from J; junction bases left unmatched: 9. CDR3 loop: CASSLQPGQGSGYTF. The CDR3 nucleotides are TGCGCCAGCAGCTTACAACCGGGACAGGGGTCCGGCTACACCTTC.

This sequence joins TRBV7-2 and TRBJ1-2; 10 nucleotides line up with TRBD1. Losses at the gene ends were 6 bases for V and 8 bases for J; bases not matched to a gene: 6. This CDR3 region has 13 residues. Germline V gives CDR1 SGHTA, CDR2 FQGNSA. The CDR3 region is CASSTGTGVGYTF. CDR3 nucleotide sequence: TGTGCCAGCAGTACCGGGACAGGGGTCGGCTACACCTTC.

V and J are TRBV2 and TRBJ2-7; TRBD2 matches 13 bases. Germline trimming cut 6 bases from V and 6 bases from J; bases unmatched to any gene: 8. CDR1 is SNHLY, CDR2 FYNNEI, per germline. The CDR3 is made up of 15 amino acids. CDR3 bases: TGTGCCAGCAGATCGGGACTAGCGGGGCCCACCGAGCAGTACTTC. Amino acid sequence: CASRSGLAGPTEQYF.

The chain is built from TRBV5-8 and TRBJ2-2, with D perhaps matching TRBD1 (5 bases). The CDR3 runs to 15 residues. V was shortened by 4 bases and J by 4 bases, with 14 bases between the two germline ends. Germline CDR1 SGHTS, CDR2 YDEGEE. In nucleotides, the CDR3 is TGTGCCAGCAGCCGTGGCAGGGCGGCCACCGGGGAGCTGTTTTTT. Its protein is CASSRGRAATGELFF.

A remark on this clone: At the DNA level, this CDR3 is encoded by other sequences in the same sample as well. This chain joins TRBV9 and TRBJ1-2, with D unclear. Trimming took 2 bases from V and 8 from J, leaving 10 bases between them. The CDR3 consists of 12 residues. The germline V gene has CDR1 SGDLS and CDR2 YYNGEE. CDR3 residues: CASSVAGWGYTF. The CDR3 coding sequence is TGTGCCAGCAGCGTGGCGGGGTGGGGCTACACCTTC.

The rearrangement joins TRBV6-5 to TRBJ2-2; the D gene is possibly TRBD2 (5 bases). With 0 bases removed from V and 7 bases from J, the gap between germline ends came to 15 bases. Germline V gene lookup returns CDR1 MNHEY and CDR2 SVGAGI. CDR3 size: 16 residues. The CDR3 nucleotides are TGTGCCAGCAGTTACTCGAGCGGCCTCCGGGGCGGGGAGCTGTTTTTT. It codes for CASSYSSGLRGGELFF.

The chain recombines TRBV9 with TRBJ2-5; 14 bases map to TRBD2. Germline CDR1 SGDLS, CDR2 YYNGEE. The CDR3 is made up of 18 amino acids. V lost 3 bases to trimming and J lost 4 bases; unmatched junction nucleotides: 11. The CDR3 DNA is TGTGCCAGCAGCGCCGCCGGGACTAGCGGGAGTACGGCAGAGACCCAGTACTTC. Translating gives CASSAAGTSGSTAETQYF.

The chain recombines TRBV18 with TRBJ1-1, with 9 bases matching TRBD1. Germline assignment: CDR1 KGHSH and CDR2 LQKENI. J was trimmed by 0 bases and V by 4 bases; bases with no gene match: 6. The CDR3 is made up of 16 amino acids. The CDR3 DNA reads TGTGCCAGCTCACGGGGAGACAGGGGGTTGAACACTGAAGCTTTCTTT. It translates to CASSRGDRGLNTEAFF. Filled out from reference TRBV18 and TRBJ1-1, the complete variable domain reads NAGVMQNPRHLVRRRGQEARLRCSPMKGHSHVYWYRQLPEEGLKFMVYLQKENIIDESGMPKERFSAEFPKEGPSILRIQQVVRGDSAAYFCASSRGDRGLNTEAFFGQGTRLTVV.

The chain recombines TRBV9 with TRBJ1-2; a weak D match, TRBD1 (5 bases). The V end lost 0 bases, the J end lost 4 bases, and 16 bases lay between the germline ends. The CDR3 runs to 16 residues. Germline CDR1 and CDR2: SGDLS and YYNGEE. CDR3 residues: CASSVESSGVSYGYTF. The CDR3 region has the DNA TGTGCCAGCAGCGTAGAATCATCGGGGGTGAGCTATGGCTACACCTTC.

The chain recombines TRBV6-1 with TRBJ1-6, with D hard to call. The length of the CDR3 is 15 residues. The germline gives CDR1 MNHNS, CDR2 SASEGT. V gave up 3 bases and J gave up 5 bases, with 11 bases separating them. The CDR3 loop reads CASSESSGHNSPLHF. DNA for the CDR3: TGTGCCAGCAGTGAGTCGTCAGGCCATAATTCACCCCTCCACTTT.

V gene TRBV18 combines with J gene TRBJ2-7; 8 nucleotides align to TRBD1. The CDR3 has 12 residues. CDR1 is KGHSH and CDR2 is LQKENI in the germline V gene. Germline trimming cut 3 bases from V and 6 bases from J; bases unmatched to any gene: 1. For the CDR3, the DNA is TGTGCCAGCTCACCGGACAGGGCCGAGCAGTACTTC. Protein: CASSPDRAEQYF.

The chain employs TRBV28 and TRBJ2-1; D perhaps matches TRBD2 (6 bases). Germline CDR1 MDHEN, CDR2 SYDVKM. This CDR3 region has 14 residues. Trimming pared 2 bases from V and 7 bases from J, leaving 12 bases between. CDR3 loop: CASSLAGFTNEQFF. CDR3 DNA: TGTGCCAGCAGTTTAGCGGGGTTTACTAATGAGCAGTTCTTC.

The J gene is TRBJ1-3, the V gene TRBV5-1; TRBD1 matches at 7 bases. Germline V gene data show CDR1 as SGHRS and CDR2 as YFSETQ. This CDR3 has 14 amino acids. The ends lost 4 bases at V and 3 bases at J; junction bases unmatched: 4. In DNA form, the CDR3 reads TGCGCCAGCAGCGCTACAGGGGATGGAAACACCATATATTTT. This encodes CASSATGDGNTIYF.

The chain employs TRBV30 and TRBJ2-1; TRBD1 is a possible D gene (5 bases). There are 14 residues in the CDR3. Germline V gene sequence: CDR1 GTSNPN, CDR2 SVGIG (reference sequence). V was pared by 2 bases and J by 3 bases, with 11 bases between. The CDR3, as DNA: TGTGCCTGGAGTTGGGGCGGCCGCTACAATGAGCAGTTCTTC. It yields the protein CAWSWGGRYNEQFF. Using reference TRBV30 and TRBJ2-1 for the parts outside the CDR3, the full variable domain is SQTIHQWPATLVQPVGSPLSLECTVEGTSNPNLYWYRQAAGRGLQLLFYSVGIGQISSEVPQNLSASRPQDRQFILSSKKLLLSDSGFYLCAWSWGGRYNEQFFGPGTRLTVL.

This clone was observed a few times. This chain joins TRBV28 and TRBJ1-3; possibly TRBD1 for D (6 bases). The CDR3 has 16 amino acids. Trimming removed 4 bases from V and 0 bases from J, with 13 bases in between. CDR1 is MDHEN and CDR2 is SYDVKM in the germline V gene. The CDR3 nucleotides read TGTGCCAGCAGTTCACCGGGACACAGCTCTGGAAACACCATATATTTT. Its translation is CASSSPGHSSGNTIYF. The complete variable domain, with remaining parts taken from reference TRBV28 and TRBJ1-3, reads DVKVTQSSRYLVKRTGEKVFLECVQDMDHENMFWYRQDPGLGLRLIYFSYDVKMKEKGDIPEGYSVSREKKERFSLILESASTNQTSMYLCASSSPGHSSGNTIYFGEGSWLTVV.

The CDR3 spells CASSPRTTGGNEKLFF. CDR3 sequence (DNA): TGTGCCAGCAGCCCTAGGACAACAGGGGGGAATGAAAAACTGTTTTTT. The chain couples TRBV7-2 to TRBJ1-4; 8 bases line up with TRBD1. Trimming removed 5 bases from V and 5 bases from J; junction bases left unmatched: 10. This CDR3 region has 16 residues. Germline lookup yields CDR1 SGHTA and CDR2 FQGNSA.

This clone was counted a few times. The chain recombines TRBV2 with TRBJ2-7, with D perhaps TRBD1 (5 bases). V dropped 7 bases and J dropped 0 bases, with 22 bases sitting between them. The CDR3 contains 17 residues. Germline CDR1 is SNHLY and CDR2 is FYNNEI. The CDR3 is CASTRQRRSRASYEQYF. Here the CDR3 DNA reads TGTGCCAGCACCCGACAACGTCGTTCCAGGGCCTCCTACGAGCAGTACTTC.

The chain recombines TRBV24-1 with TRBJ2-5, with 7 positions matching TRBD1. V lost 3 bases, J lost 2 bases, and 5 bases stayed unmatched. The CDR3 loop spans 15 amino acids. Germline-derived CDR1 and CDR2 are KGHDR and SFDVKD. In nucleotides, the CDR3 is TGTGCCACCAGTGATGTAGGGACAGATCAAGAGACCCAGTACTTC. This translates into CATSDVGTDQETQYF.

This clone was observed once. This chain joins TRBV11-1 and TRBJ2-1; 7 bases align to TRBD1. The CDR3 consists of 14 residues. CDR1 SGHAT and CDR2 FQDESV come from the germline V gene (reference sequence). Trimming at V came to 5 bases and at J to 8 bases, leaving 9 bases not matched to a gene. DNA of the CDR3: TGTGCCAGCAGCCTCGGGACAGATTTCCATGAGCAGTTCTTC. Its translation: CASSLGTDFHEQFF.

This clone was recorded a few times. The CDR3 region has the DNA TGTGCCAGCAGTGAATCTTCCAGTAGCAATCAGCCCCAGCATTTT. Amino acids: CASSESSSSNQPQHF. The rearrangement joins TRBV2 to TRBJ1-5; no definite D call. CDR3 length: 15 amino acids. CDR1 is SNHLY, CDR2 FYNNEI, per germline. Trimming took off 2 bases at V and 0 bases at J, with 8 bases between the two ends. The whole variable domain, remainder taken from reference TRBV2 and TRBJ1-5, is EPEVTQTPSHQVTQMGQEVILRCVPISNHLYFYWYRQILGQKVEFLVSFYNNEISEKSEIFDDQFSVERPDGSNFTLKIRSTKLEDSAMYFCASSESSSSNQPQHFGDGTRLSIL.

The V and J genes are TRBV27 and TRBJ2-2, with TRBD1 as a possible D gene (6 bases). The germline V gene has CDR1 MNHEY and CDR2 SMNVEV (reference sequence). Deletions cut 7 bases from V and 0 bases from J, with 12 bases between. This CDR3 contains 15 residues. The CDR3 region is CASKTDRANTGELFF. CDR3 nucleotide sequence: TGTGCCAGCAAGACGGACAGAGCGAACACCGGGGAGCTGTTTTTT.

The chain is built from TRBV10-3 and TRBJ1-2; 7 bases align to TRBD1. Germline loops: CDR1 ENHRY, CDR2 SYGVKD. The CDR3 covers 12 residues. Trimming at V came to 7 bases and at J to 6 bases, leaving 5 bases not matched to a gene. The CDR3 sequence: CAIKETGHGYTF. For the CDR3, the DNA is TGTGCCATCAAAGAGACAGGGCATGGCTACACCTTC.

A word on this clone: One junction end does not reproduce the germline sequence, and a read error may be involved. The chain employs TRBV4-1 and TRBJ1-5; tentative D call: TRBD1 (6 bases). The length of the CDR3 is 15 residues. The V gene's germline CDR1 is MGHRA and CDR2 YSYEKL. The CDR3 spells CASSEETGMNQPQHF. CDR3 DNA: TGCGCCAGCAGCGAAGAGACAGGTATGAATCAGCCCCAGCATTTT.

On this clone: This CDR3 is also generated by other DNA sequences in the sample. V is TRBV6-2 or TRBV6-3 and J is TRBJ1-5; TRBD1 is a possible D gene (6 bases). Germline V gene sequence: CDR1 MNHEY, CDR2 SVGEGT. V lost 4 bases to trimming and J lost 7 bases, with 11 bases between them. The length of the CDR3 is 13 residues. Written as DNA, the CDR3 is TGTGCCAGCAGTTGGGGGCGAGGGCAGCCCCAGCATTTT. It codes for CASSWGRGQPQHF.

V is TRBV19 and J is TRBJ2-7; TRBD2 matches at 8 bases. The CDR3 spans 17 residues. V was clipped by 3 bases and J by 0 bases; unmatched bases: 10. Germline-derived CDR1 and CDR2 are LNHDA and SQIVND (reference sequence). The CDR3 region is CASSMALAETSSYEQYF. The CDR3 nucleotides read TGTGCCAGTAGTATGGCACTAGCGGAGACAAGCTCCTACGAGCAGTACTTC.